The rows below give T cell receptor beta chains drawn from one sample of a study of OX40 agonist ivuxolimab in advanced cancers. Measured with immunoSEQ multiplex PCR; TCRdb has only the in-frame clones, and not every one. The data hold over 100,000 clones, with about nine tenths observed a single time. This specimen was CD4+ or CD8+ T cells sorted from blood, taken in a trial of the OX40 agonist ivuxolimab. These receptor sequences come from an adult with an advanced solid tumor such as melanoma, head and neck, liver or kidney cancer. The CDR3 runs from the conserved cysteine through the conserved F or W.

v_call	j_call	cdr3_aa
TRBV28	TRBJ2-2	CASRWLHGTGELFF
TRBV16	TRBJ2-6	CASSRNGGQGLLSGANVLTF
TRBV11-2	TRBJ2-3	CASSLGQSTSTDTQYF
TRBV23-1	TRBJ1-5	CASRSRADYQPQHF
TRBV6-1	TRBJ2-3	CASSAGGTFSDTQYF
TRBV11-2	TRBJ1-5	CASSLSLISNQPQHF
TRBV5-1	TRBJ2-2	CASSSFVGPGELFF
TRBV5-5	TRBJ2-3	CAIGQTSTDTQYF
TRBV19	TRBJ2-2	CASSRGTSGSPDTGELFF
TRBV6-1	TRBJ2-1	CASSGGLAGDPYNEQFF
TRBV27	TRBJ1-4	CASRPWIGNEKLFF
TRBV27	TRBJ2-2	CASRPRWQGGHTGELFF
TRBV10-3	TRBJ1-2	CAISVTGPTYGYTF
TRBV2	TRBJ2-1	CASSDLPGGLNFGSYNEQFF
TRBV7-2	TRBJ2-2	CASSFLAGNTGELFF
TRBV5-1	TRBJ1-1	CASSSFSSNTEAFF
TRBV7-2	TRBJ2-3	CASSSGGPSTDTQYF
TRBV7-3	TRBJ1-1	CASSLGGAFSYTEAFF
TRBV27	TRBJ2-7	CASSSDRGLWYEQYF
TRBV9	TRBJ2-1	CASSVATNNEQFF
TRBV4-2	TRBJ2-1	CASSRWTDSSYNEQFF
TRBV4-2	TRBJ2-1	CASSQTPSLAGLYSEQFF
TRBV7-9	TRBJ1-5	CASSLAGSVSNQPQHF
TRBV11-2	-	CASSLEAGAGEQYF
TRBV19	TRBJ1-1	CASSIVGGLGEAFF